The present TCR beta chain was sequenced within a study of T cells in Graves' hyperthyroidism and ophthalmopathy. Trimming took 5 bases from V and 6 from J; bases not matched to a gene: 15. CDR1 is SEHNR, CDR2 FQNEAQ, per germline (reference sequence). The CDR3 is 16 residues long. In making diagnoses, clinical symptoms, serum thyroxine and TRAb, thyroid ultrasound and orbital computed tomography were all used. The authors took PBMCs from 8.5 to 10 ml fresh peripheral blood. The investigators amplified TCR beta CDR3 regions from RNA transcripts. HTBI primers were the set used in a first-round RT-PCR of the TCR CDR3. TCRdb re-called the multiplex PCR reads with MiXCR, one entry per CDR3 protein. The profile covers around 760,000 distinct CDR3 sequences, with just over 35% appearing a single time and 31% taken by the ten largest.

The sequence was collected from a woman aged 40 to 49 with Graves' hyperthyroidism. The chain carries TRBV7-9 and TRBJ1-2; TRBD1 agrees at 7 bases. The sequencing sample was made of blood. The CDR3 is CASSQDSYRGFDGYTF. The CDR3 region has the DNA TGTGCCAGCAGCCAAGATTCGTACAGGGGATTTGATGGCTACACCTTC.